The rows below give T cell receptor beta chains drawn from one sample of a study of shared clonotypes between healthy human individuals. Repertoires were generated with immunoSEQ multiplex PCR, while TCRdb's copy carries only in-frame clones and drops some. The sample holds more than 450,000 clones, around 79% seen once. The sample taken for sequencing was PBMCs. The receptors were sampled from a woman aged 40 to 49 in good health. Some clones in this sample may be carry-over from other donors' samples. CDR3s include the opening cysteine and the closing phenylalanine or tryptophan. D genes are given only for firm matches. Expanded clones get a size class; other rows say once, few or many, or leave the size out.

D	V	size	J	CDR3	DNA
-	TRBV28	-	TRBJ2-2	CASSFPGPTGELFF	TGTGCCAGCAGTTTTCCAGGTCCCACCGGGGAGCTGTTTTTT
-	TRBV9	many	TRBJ2-3	CASSTTRDARTDTQYF	TGTGCCAGCAGCACCACCCGGGACGCCCGCACAGATACGCAGTATTTT
-	TRBV28	-	TRBJ2-5	CASSPMSKLGSPWETQYF	TGTGCCAGCAGTCCCATGTCCAAATTGGGCTCGCCGTGGGAGACCCAGTACTTC
TRBD2	TRBV11-3	-	TRBJ2-3	CASSPTRGADTQYF	TGTGCCAGCAGCCCCACTCGGGGGGCAGATACGCAGTATTTT
-	TRBV7-2	-	TRBJ1-4	CASSLAVSREKLFF	TGTGCCAGCAGCTTAGCCGTCAGTCGGGAAAAACTGTTTTTT
-	TRBV11-2	-	TRBJ2-6	CASSLSGANVLTF	TGTGCCAGCAGCTTATCCGGGGCCAACGTCCTGACTTTC
TRBD2	TRBV5-1	-	TRBJ2-5	CASSLAASGTLLGETQYF	TGCGCCAGCAGCTTGGCGGCTAGCGGGACTCTTCTAGGAGAGACCCAGTACTTC
-	TRBV28	-	TRBJ1-5	CASSLFRDRSHF	TGTGCCAGCAGTTTATTTCGAGACAGGTCGCATTTT
-	TRBV2	-	TRBJ1-1	CASSGDNTEAFF	TGTGCCAGCAGTGGGGATAACACTGAAGCTTTCTTT
-	TRBV7-9	-	TRBJ2-3	CASSLARDWPGSTDTQYF	TGTGCCAGCAGCTTAGCCCGGGACTGGCCAGGGAGCACAGATACGCAGTATTTT
-	TRBV28	-	TRBJ1-1	CASSILPKDKMNTEAFF	TGTGCCAGCAGTATCCTCCCTAAAGACAAGATGAACACTGAGGCTTTCTTT
TRBD2	TRBV5-6	-	TRBJ2-2	CASSRDYPTGELFF	TGTGCCAGCAGCAGGGACTACCCCACCGGGGAGCTGTTTTTT
-	TRBV7-9	-	TRBJ1-2	CASSPPDKRGYTF	TGTGCCAGCAGCCCCCCGGACAAAAGGGGCTACACCTTC
-	TRBV6-5	-	TRBJ1-3	CASSYSSGNTIYF	TGTGCCAGCAGTTATTCCTCTGGAAACACCATATATTTT
-	TRBV28	once	TRBJ1-2	CASSLGQSGGYTF	TGTGCCAGCAGTTTAGGACAGTCAGGTGGCTACACCTTC
TRBD1	TRBV29-1	-	TRBJ2-5	CSVTGTEETQYF	TGCAGCGTTACGGGGACAGAAGAGACCCAGTACTTC
-	TRBV15	once	TRBJ1-2	CATSLRFGYGYTF	TGTGCCACCAGCCTGAGGTTCGGATATGGCTACACCTTC
-	TRBV2	-	TRBJ1-1	CASKDTGVTAEAFF	TGTGCCAGCAAGGACACGGGCGTAACTGCTGAAGCTTTCTTT
TRBD2	TRBV11-3	-	TRBJ2-7	CASSFLAGEGTSYEQYF	TGTGCCAGCAGCTTTTTAGCGGGGGAGGGGACCTCCTACGAGCAGTACTTC
-	TRBV28	-	TRBJ1-5	CASSPRQGGNQPQHF	TGTGCCAGCAGTCCACGCCAGGGAGGCAATCAGCCCCAGCATTTT
-	TRBV7-2	-	TRBJ2-2	CASSFLAGELFF	TGTGCCAGCAGCTTCTTGGCCGGGGAGCTGTTTTTT
-	TRBV30	-	TRBJ2-4	CAWMGGLGNIQYF	TGTGCCTGGATGGGCGGACTTGGGAACATTCAGTACTTC
TRBD2	TRBV9	few	TRBJ2-1	CASSPLLAGNEQFF	TGTGCCAGCAGCCCTCTACTAGCGGGCAATGAGCAGTTCTTC
-	TRBV6-6	-	TRBJ1-6	CASSSGYSSYNSPLHF	TGTGCCAGCAGTTCAGGGTATAGCTCCTATAATTCACCCCTCCACTTT
TRBD1	TRBV28	-	TRBJ1-4	CASTPGGQGNEKLFF	TGTGCCAGCACCCCCGGAGGACAGGGGAATGAAAAACTGTTTTTT
TRBD2	TRBV7-2	-	TRBJ2-2	CASSLVGLAGGELFF	TGTGCCAGCAGCTTAGTAGGACTAGCAGGGGGGGAGCTGTTTTTT
-	TRBV5-4	-	TRBJ2-1	CASSNQGFQTFNEQFF	TGTGCCAGCAGCAACCAGGGGTTCCAAACATTCAATGAGCAGTTCTTC
TRBD1	TRBV6-1	-	TRBJ2-5	CASSPGTGGKETQYF	TGTGCCAGCAGTCCCGGGACAGGGGGGAAAGAGACCCAGTACTTC
-	TRBV7-9	-	TRBJ1-3	CASSRDLAGNTIYF	TGTGCCAGCAGCAGAGATCTAGCCGGAAACACCATATATTTT
TRBD2	TRBV15	-	TRBJ2-7	CATSRDRTGRRGDEQYF	TGTGCCACCAGCAGAGATCGCACAGGGAGGCGGGGGGACGAGCAGTACTTC
-	TRBV6-1	-	TRBJ2-7	CASGLGPFISYEQYF	TGTGCCAGCGGACTGGGGCCATTCATCTCCTACGAGCAGTACTTC
TRBD1	TRBV28	-	TRBJ2-1	CASYTGQTNEQFF	TGTGCCAGCTATACGGGACAGACCAATGAGCAGTTCTTC
-	TRBV25-1	-	TRBJ2-4	CASSEVNRLAKNIQYF	TGTGCCAGCAGTGAAGTCAACCGACTAGCCAAAAACATTCAGTACTTC
TRBD2	TRBV7-9	-	TRBJ2-5	CASREGLAGEKTQYF	TGTGCCAGCAGAGAGGGACTAGCGGGAGAAAAGACCCAGTACTTC
TRBD1	TRBV12-5	once	TRBJ1-3	CASGLHTGGYSGNTIYF	TGTGCTAGTGGCTTGCATACAGGGGGTTACTCTGGAAACACCATATATTTT
TRBD1	TRBV28	-	TRBJ1-2	CASSLGTGGAYGYTF	TGTGCCAGCAGTTTGGGGACAGGGGGCGCGTATGGCTACACCTTC